This T cell receptor beta chain was captured in a study of T cell clones after liver transplantation. Only in-frame clones appear in the TCRdb table, and some are missing; sequencing was by immunoSEQ multiplex PCR. Found here are about 75,000 clones, around four fifths of them singletons; the top ten hold 2% to 2.5%. For this clone: Its antigen is still unknown.

Study-level results: A larger donor-reactive than third-party decline suggested partial antigen-specific deletion. These preliminary findings come from unstandardized post-transplant sampling times.

Specimen: CD4+ T cells from blood, collected about 50 months after liver transplant. The TCR comes from a human patient who received a liver transplant. Some T cells may trace back to the graft donor.

CDR3 in DNA: TGTGCCAGCAGTGGACGGGGACCGCTAGGTTGGGAGACCCAGTACTTC. Its protein product is CASSGRGPLGWETQYF. This chain joins TRBV27 and TRBJ2-5, with D possibly being TRBD1 or TRBD2 (5 bases each). Germline loops: CDR1 MNHEY, CDR2 SMNVEV (reference sequence). Trimming cost V 5 bases and J 5 bases, with 21 bases left between them. The CDR3 loop spans 16 amino acids.